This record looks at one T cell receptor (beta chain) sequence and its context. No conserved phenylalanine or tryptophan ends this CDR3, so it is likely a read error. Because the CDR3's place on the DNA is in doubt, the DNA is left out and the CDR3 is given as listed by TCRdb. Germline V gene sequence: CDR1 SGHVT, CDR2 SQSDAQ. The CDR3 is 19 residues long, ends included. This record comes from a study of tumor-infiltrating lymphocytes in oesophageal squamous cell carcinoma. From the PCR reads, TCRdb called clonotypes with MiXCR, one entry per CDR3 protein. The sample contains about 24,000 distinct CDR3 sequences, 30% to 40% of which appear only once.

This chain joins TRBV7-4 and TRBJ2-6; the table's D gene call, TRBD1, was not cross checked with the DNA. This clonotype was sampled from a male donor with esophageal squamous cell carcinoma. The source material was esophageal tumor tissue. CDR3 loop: CASSLATGRYGQETQYFGA.